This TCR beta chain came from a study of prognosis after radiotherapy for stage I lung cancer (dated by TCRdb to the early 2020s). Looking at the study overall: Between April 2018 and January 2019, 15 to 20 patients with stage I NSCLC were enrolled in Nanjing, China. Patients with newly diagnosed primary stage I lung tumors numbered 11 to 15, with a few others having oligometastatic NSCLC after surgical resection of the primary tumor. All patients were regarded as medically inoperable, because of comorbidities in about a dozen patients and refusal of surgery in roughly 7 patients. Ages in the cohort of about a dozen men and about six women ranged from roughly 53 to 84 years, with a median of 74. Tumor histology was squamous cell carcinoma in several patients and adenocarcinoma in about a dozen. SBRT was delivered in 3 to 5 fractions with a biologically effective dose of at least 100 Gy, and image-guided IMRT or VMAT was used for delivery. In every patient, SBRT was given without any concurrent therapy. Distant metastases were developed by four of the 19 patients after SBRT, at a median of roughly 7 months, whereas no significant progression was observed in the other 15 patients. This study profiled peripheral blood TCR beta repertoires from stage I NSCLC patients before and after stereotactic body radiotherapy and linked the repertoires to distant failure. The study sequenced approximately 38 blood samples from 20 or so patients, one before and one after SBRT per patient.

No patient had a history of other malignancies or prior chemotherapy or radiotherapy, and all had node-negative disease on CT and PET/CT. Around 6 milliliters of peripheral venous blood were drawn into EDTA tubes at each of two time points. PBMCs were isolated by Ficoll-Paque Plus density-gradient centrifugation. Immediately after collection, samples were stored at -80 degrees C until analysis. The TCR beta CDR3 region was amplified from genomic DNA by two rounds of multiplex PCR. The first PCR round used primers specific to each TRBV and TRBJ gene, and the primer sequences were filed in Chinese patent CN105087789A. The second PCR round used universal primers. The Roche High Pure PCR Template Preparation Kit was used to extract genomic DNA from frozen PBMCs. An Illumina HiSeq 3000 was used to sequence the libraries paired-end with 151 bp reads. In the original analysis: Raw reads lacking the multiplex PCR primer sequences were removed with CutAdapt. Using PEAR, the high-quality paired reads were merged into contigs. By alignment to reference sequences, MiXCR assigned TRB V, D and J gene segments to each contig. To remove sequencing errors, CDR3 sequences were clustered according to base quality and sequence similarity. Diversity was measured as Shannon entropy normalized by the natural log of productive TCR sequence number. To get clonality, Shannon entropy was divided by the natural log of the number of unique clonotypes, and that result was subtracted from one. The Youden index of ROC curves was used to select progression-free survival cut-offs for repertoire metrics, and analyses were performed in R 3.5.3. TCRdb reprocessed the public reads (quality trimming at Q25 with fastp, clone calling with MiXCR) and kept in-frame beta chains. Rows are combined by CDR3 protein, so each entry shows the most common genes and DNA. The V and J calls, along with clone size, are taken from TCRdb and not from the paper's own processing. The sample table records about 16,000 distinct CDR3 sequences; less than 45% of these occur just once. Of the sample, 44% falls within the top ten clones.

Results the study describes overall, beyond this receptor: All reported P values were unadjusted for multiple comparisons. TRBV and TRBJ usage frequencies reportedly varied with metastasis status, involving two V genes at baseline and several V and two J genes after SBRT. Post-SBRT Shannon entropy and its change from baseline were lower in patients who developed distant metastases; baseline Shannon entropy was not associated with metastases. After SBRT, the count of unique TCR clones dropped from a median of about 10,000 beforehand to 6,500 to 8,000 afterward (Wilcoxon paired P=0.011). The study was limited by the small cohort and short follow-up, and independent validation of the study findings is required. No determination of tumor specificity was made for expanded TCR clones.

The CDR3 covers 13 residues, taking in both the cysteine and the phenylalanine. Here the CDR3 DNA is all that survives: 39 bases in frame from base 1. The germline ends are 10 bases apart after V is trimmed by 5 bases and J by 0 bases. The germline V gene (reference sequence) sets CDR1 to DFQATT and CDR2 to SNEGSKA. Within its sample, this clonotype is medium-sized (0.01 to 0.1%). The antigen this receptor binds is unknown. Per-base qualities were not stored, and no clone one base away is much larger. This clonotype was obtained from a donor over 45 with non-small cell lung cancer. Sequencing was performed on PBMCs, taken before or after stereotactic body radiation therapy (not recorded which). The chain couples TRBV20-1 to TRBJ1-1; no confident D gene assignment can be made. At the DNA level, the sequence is TGCAGTGCTCCAACCGACATGAACACTGAAGCTTTCTTT. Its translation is CSAPTDMNTEAFF.